These T cell receptor beta chains were read from a single sample in a study of blood T cell repertoires in COVID-19. The repertoire was sequenced with immunoSEQ multiplex PCR; TCRdb's copy has only in-frame clones and lacks some. Of 490,000 or so clones in the sample, around nine tenths are singletons; the top ten hold under 9.5%. Sequencing input: PBMCs or T cells enriched from blood (not recorded which). These receptors were collected from a woman aged 55-70 years who had recovered from COVID-19. CDR3s include the opening cysteine and the closing phenylalanine or tryptophan. D genes are given only for firm matches. Rows may omit the clone size; those that give it use once, few, many or a size class.

d_call,v_call,clone_size,j_call,cdr3_nt,cdr3_aa
TRBD1,TRBV2,-,TRBJ1-2,TGTGCCAGCAGAGTTCAGGGACAGGGGGAAAGTGGCTACACCTTC,CASRVQGQGESGYTF
TRBD1,TRBV6-5,-,TRBJ2-7,TGTGCCAGCAGTCGGGACAGGGCCTACGAGCAGTACTTC,CASSRDRAYEQYF
-,TRBV6-5,-,TRBJ2-3,TGTGCCAGCAGTTACAGGGGTGGGAGCACAGATACGCAGTATTTT,CASSYRGGSTDTQYF
TRBD1,TRBV5-1,-,TRBJ1-1,TGCGCCAGCAGCCCGGGACAGGGGGCGACTGAAGCTTTCTTT,CASSPGQGATEAFF
-,TRBV18,-,TRBJ1-1,TGTGCCAGCTCGCGAAACAGGGAATCGAACACTGAAGCTTTCTTT,CASSRNRESNTEAFF
TRBD1,TRBV2,few,TRBJ2-4,TGTGCCAGCAGTGATCGTAGGGGGCCGCAAAACATTCAGTACTTC,CASSDRRGPQNIQYF
-,TRBV27,-,TRBJ2-2,TGTGCCAGCAGTCCTGGGACATACGGGGAGCTGTTTTTT,CASSPGTYGELFF
TRBD1,TRBV20-1,-,TRBJ1-4,TGCAGTGCTAGAGTCGGACAGGTCGAGTTTTTT,CSARVGQVEFF
-,TRBV4-1,-,TRBJ1-1,TGCGCCAGCAGCCAAGTTTTTATGTCAGGGAACACTGAAGCTTTCTTT,CASSQVFMSGNTEAFF
-,TRBV5-1,-,TRBJ1-3,TGCGCCAGCAGCTTGGGCCCAGGCGGAAACACCATATATTTT,CASSLGPGGNTIYF
-,TRBV10-1,-,TRBJ2-7,TGCGCCAGCAGTAGACACCCGACGGGAGAGCAGTACTTC,CASSRHPTGEQYF
-,TRBV29-1,-,TRBJ2-3,TGCAGCGTTGATTCCCTTGGGGCAGGGGGCACAGATACGCAGTATTTT,CSVDSLGAGGTDTQYF
TRBD1,TRBV10-1,-,TRBJ1-1,TGCGCCAGCAGAGGACAGGGGATGACTGAAGCTTTCTTT,CASRGQGMTEAFF